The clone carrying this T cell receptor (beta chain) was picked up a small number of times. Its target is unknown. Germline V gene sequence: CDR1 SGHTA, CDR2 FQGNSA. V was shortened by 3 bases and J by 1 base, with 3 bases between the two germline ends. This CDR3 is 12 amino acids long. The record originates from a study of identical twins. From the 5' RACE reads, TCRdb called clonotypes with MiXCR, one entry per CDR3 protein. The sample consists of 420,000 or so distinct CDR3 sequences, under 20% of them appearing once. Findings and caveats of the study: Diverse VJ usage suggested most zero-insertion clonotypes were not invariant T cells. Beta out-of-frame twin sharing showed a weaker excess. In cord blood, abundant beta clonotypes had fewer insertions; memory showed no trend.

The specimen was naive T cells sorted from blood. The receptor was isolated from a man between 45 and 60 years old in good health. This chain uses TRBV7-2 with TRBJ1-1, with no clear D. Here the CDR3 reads CASSFANTEAFF. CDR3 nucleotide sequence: TGTGCCAGCAGCTTCGCGAACACTGAAGCTTTCTTT.